The entry below gives a single TCR beta chain sequence along with its context. This entry is derived from a study of blood T cell repertoires in COVID-19. Data came from immunoSEQ multiplex PCR; TCRdb stores just in-frame clones and leaves some out. The sample shows a few hundred thousand clones, almost 90% of them seen only once. The material sequenced was PBMCs or T cells enriched from blood (not recorded which). The sequence came from a woman between 18 and 30 years old with acute COVID-19.

The CDR3 loop is CASSASGRAYNEQFF. In DNA form, the CDR3 reads TGTGCCAGCAGCGCAAGCGGGAGGGCCTACAATGAGCAGTTCTTC. V and J are TRBV2 and TRBJ2-1; 10 bases are a match to TRBD2. This CDR3 is built from 15 residues. With V trimmed by 6 bases and J by 2 bases, 4 bases remained unmatched. Germline loops: CDR1 SNHLY, CDR2 FYNNEI. The full variable domain, with the rest looked up from reference TRBV2 and TRBJ2-1, is EPEVTQTPSHQVTQMGQEVILRCVPISNHLYFYWYRQILGQKVEFLVSFYNNEISEKSEIFDDQFSVERPDGSNFTLKIRSTKLEDSAMYFCASSASGRAYNEQFFGPGTRLTVL.